This T cell receptor beta chain derives from a study of beta chain features in type 1 diabetes. At the level of the study: Over all samples combined, around 110 million sorted cells were examined. Broader study findings: Any role of HLA type in TCRB rearrangement remained unresolved here.

Sequenced material consisted of expressed TCRB transcripts (all of the isolated RNA was reverse transcribed). Assay: immunoSEQ multiplex PCR; the TCRdb copy retains only in-frame clones and omits some. The sample holds 450,000 or so clones; roughly an eighth are singletons and the top ten take around 0.05%. This clone has only a few counts. The antigen remains undetermined. The CDR3 spans 15 residues. The V gene's germline CDR1 is LGHNT and CDR2 FRNRAP. Trimming removed 5 bases from V and 3 bases from J; junction bases left unmatched: 3. This TCR was sampled from a woman aged 18-29 years in good health. The rearrangement joins TRBV12-5 to TRBJ2-2; 10 nucleotides match TRBD1. Sequenced sample: naive CD4+ T cells from blood. The CDR3 is CASGIGQGDTGELFF. The CDR3, as DNA: TGTGCTAGTGGTATCGGACAGGGGGACACCGGGGAGCTGTTTTTT.